This is a list of T cell receptor beta chains from one sample in a study of liver allograft versus peripheral blood T cells. TCRdb recomputed calls from the reads with MiXCR, one row per CDR3 protein. The profile shows about 2,600 distinct CDR3 sequences, over 15% of them singletons. These receptors came from a human patient who had a liver transplant. The graft donor may have given rise to some T cells. Each CDR3 is given with its conserved first and last residue. The order of the fields is D gene, V gene, clone size, J gene, CDR3 protein, CDR3 DNA. D genes are given only for firm matches. The size of a clone is reported for some rows only, either as once, few or many, or as a class for expanded clones.

TRBD1	TRBV28	-	TRBJ1-2	CASSRQGAEGYTF	TGTGCCAGCAGTAGACAGGGGGCAGAGGGCTACACCTTC
-	TRBV19	medium-sized	TRBJ2-7	CASSPTIQGDGQSYEQYF	TGTGCCAGTAGTCCAACGATACAGGGAGATGGGCAATCCTACGAGCAGTACTTC
-	TRBV11-2	-	TRBJ2-2	CASRGGQYTGELFF	TGTGCCAGCAGGGGCGGGCAGTACACCGGGGAGCTGTTTTTT
-	TRBV6-5	medium-sized	TRBJ2-1	CASSYADGGYEQFF	TGTGCCAGCAGTTACGCTGACGGTGGGTATGAGCAGTTCTTC
-	TRBV6-1	-	TRBJ2-7	CASSEKEHYEQYF	TGTGCCAGCAGTGAAAAAGAACACTACGAGCAGTACTTC
-	TRBV6-6	medium-sized	TRBJ2-2	CASSYNPMGAGELFF	TGTGCCAGCAGTTACAACCCGATGGGGGCCGGGGAGCTGTTTTTT
-	TRBV24-1	medium-sized	TRBJ1-1	CATRGSNTEAFF	TGTGCCACCAGAGGGAGCAATACTGAAGCTTTCTTT
TRBD2	TRBV13	medium-sized	TRBJ2-1	CASSFTGLAGGEEQFF	TGTGCCAGCAGCTTCACGGGGCTAGCGGGAGGGGAGGAGCAGTTCTTC
-	TRBV13	medium-sized	TRBJ2-3	CASSLGIQATDTQYF	TGTGCCAGCAGCTTAGGTATCCAGGCTACAGATACGCAGTATTTT
-	TRBV5-6	-	TRBJ2-5	CASSLIFGGPQEETQYF	TGTGCCAGCAGCTTGATATTTGGTGGGCCACAGGAGGAGACCCAGTACTTC
-	TRBV7-9	few	TRBJ2-2	CASSLGAFGELFF	TGTGCCAGCAGCTTGGGTGCGTTCGGGGAGCTGTTTTTT
-	TRBV10-3	medium-sized	TRBJ1-1	CAISERVQGLNTEAFF	TGTGCCATCAGTGAGCGTGTCCAGGGCCTAAACACTGAAGCTTTCTTT
-	TRBV29-1	medium-sized	TRBJ2-7	CSVEAESYEQYF	TGCAGCGTTGAAGCAGAGTCCTACGAGCAGTACTTC
TRBD2	TRBV12-3/TRBV12-4	-	TRBJ2-1	CASSVAGGFYNEQFF	TGTGCCAGCAGTGTAGCGGGAGGTTTCTACAATGAGCAGTTCTTC
TRBD2	TRBV9	medium-sized	TRBJ2-3	CASSPHGTSGNTDTQYF	TGTGCCAGCAGCCCACACGGGACTAGCGGGAACACAGATACGCAGTATTTT
TRBD2	TRBV5-4	medium-sized	TRBJ2-2	CASSLGTSLTGELFF	TGTGCCAGCAGCTTGGGGACTAGCCTCACCGGGGAGCTGTTTTTT
-	TRBV18	large	TRBJ2-6	CASSPNPYGGANVLTF	TGTGCCAGCTCACCAAATCCCTATGGAGGGGCCAACGTCCTGACTTTC
-	TRBV20-1	few	TRBJ2-3	CSARNRQVSTDTQYF	TGCAGTGCTAGAAACCGACAGGTTAGCACAGATACGCAGTATTTT
TRBD1	TRBV7-9	-	TRBJ1-5	CASSQGGLGQPQHF	TGTGCCAGCAGCCAGGGGGGACTCGGGCAGCCCCAGCATTTT
TRBD2	TRBV15	medium-sized	TRBJ2-3	CATSAARGGGRADTQYF	TGTGCCACCAGCGCAGCTCGGGGTGGCGGGAGGGCAGATACGCAGTATTTT
TRBD1	TRBV29-1	large	TRBJ1-1	CSVEADRMNTEAFF	TGCAGCGTTGAAGCGGACAGGATGAACACTGAAGCTTTCTTT
-	TRBV7-9	-	TRBJ1-2	CASSAPGFGVHGYTF	TGTGCCAGCAGCGCCCCCGGGTTCGGGGTTCATGGCTACACCTTC
-	TRBV25-1	-	TRBJ1-1	CASKGRTYETEAFF	TGTGCCAGCAAGGGTAGGACTTACGAGACTGAAGCTTTCTTT
TRBD1	TRBV27	medium-sized	TRBJ1-6	CASRRQGARNNSPLHF	TGTGCCAGCAGAAGACAGGGGGCGCGGAATAATTCACCCCTCCACTTT
TRBD1	TRBV27	-	TRBJ1-2	CASRSIGDRANYGYTF	TGTGCCTCGAGGTCCATCGGGGACAGGGCTAACTATGGCTACACCTTC
-	TRBV28	medium-sized	TRBJ2-1	CASSLVLGSYNEQFF	TGTGCCAGCAGTTTAGTCCTAGGATCCTACAATGAGCAGTTCTTC
TRBD1	TRBV5-5	-	TRBJ1-4	CASSVDRGNEKLFF	TGTGCCAGCAGCGTGGACAGGGGCAATGAAAAACTGTTTTTT
-	TRBV6-1	medium-sized	TRBJ2-3	CAAKGAPLGTDTQYF	TGTGCCGCCAAGGGAGCGCCACTAGGGACAGATACGCAGTATTTT
TRBD1	TRBV6-5	medium-sized	TRBJ2-7	CASSLQGDYEQYF	TGTGCCAGCAGCCTACAGGGGGACTACGAGCAGTACTTC
TRBD2	TRBV6-1	medium-sized	TRBJ2-3	CASSEFSGRADTQYF	TGTGCCAGCAGTGAATTTAGCGGGAGGGCAGATACGCAGTATTTT
-	TRBV20-1	few	TRBJ1-3	CSARVPRSSGNTIYF	TGCAGTGCTAGGGTTCCCAGGAGCTCTGGAAACACCATATATTTT
TRBD2	TRBV5-6	medium-sized	TRBJ2-5	CASSWRSLAGSKKETQYF	TGTGCCAGCAGCTGGAGGAGTCTAGCGGGATCAAAAAAAGAGACCCAGTACTTC
-	TRBV12-3/TRBV12-4	few	TRBJ2-7	CASSPDGQTYEQYF	TGTGCCAGCAGTCCGGACGGACAGACCTACGAGCAGTACTTC
TRBD1	TRBV27	many	TRBJ1-2	CASSQQGGNYGYTF	TGTGCCAGCAGTCAACAGGGGGGGAACTATGGCTACACCTTC
-	TRBV16	medium-sized	TRBJ2-2	CASSQSPTGELFF	TGTGCCAGCAGCCAATCCCCGACCGGGGAGCTGTTTTTT
TRBD1	TRBV11-2	few	TRBJ2-7	CASSWTGFSSYEQYF	TGTGCCAGCAGCTGGACAGGGTTTAGCTCCTACGAGCAGTACTTC
TRBD1	TRBV27	-	TRBJ1-3	CASSPGQVSGNTIYF	TGTGCCAGCAGTCCGGGACAGGTCTCTGGAAACACCATATATTTT
TRBD1	TRBV7-6	few	TRBJ1-1	CASSPGQGNTEAFF	TGTGCCAGCAGCCCGGGACAGGGGAACACTGAAGCTTTCTTT
TRBD1	TRBV20-1	medium-sized	TRBJ1-5	CSARPLDRGLSNQPQHF	TGCAGTGCCAGGCCACTGGACAGGGGGCTGAGCAATCAGCCCCAGCATTTT
TRBD2	TRBV9	-	TRBJ2-7	CASSVSGTSAYEQYF	TGTGCCAGCAGCGTGAGCGGGACTAGTGCCTACGAGCAGTACTTC
-	TRBV5-6	few	TRBJ1-2	CASSLGASYGYTF	TGTGCCAGCAGCTTGGGGGCGTCTTATGGCTACACCTTC
-	TRBV27	many	TRBJ2-2	CASSLVYVRTDNTGELFF	TGTGCCAGCAGTTTAGTTTACGTGCGGACAGACAACACCGGGGAGCTGTTTTTT
TRBD1	TRBV29-1	-	TRBJ1-2	CSGQGGNYGYTF	TGCAGCGGACAGGGAGGAAACTATGGCTACACCTTC
TRBD2	TRBV7-9	once	TRBJ2-5	CASSFPGGGQETQYF	TGTGCCAGCAGCTTTCCGGGAGGGGGCCAAGAGACCCAGTACTTC
TRBD2	TRBV29-1	-	TRBJ2-7	CSVEASGPYEQYF	TGCAGCGTTGAGGCTAGCGGGCCCTACGAGCAGTACTTC
TRBD1	TRBV10-3	medium-sized	TRBJ2-6	CATLGPDRGRSSGANVLTF	TGTGCCACCTTGGGCCCGGACAGGGGCCGTAGCTCTGGGGCCAACGTCCTGACTTTC
TRBD2	TRBV29-1	medium-sized	TRBJ2-3	CSVEDPGLAGLHRGTDTQYF	TGCAGCGTTGAAGACCCGGGACTAGCGGGATTGCACCGAGGCACAGATACGCAGTATTTT
-	TRBV6-6	medium-sized	TRBJ2-3	CASSSLAWGTDTQYF	TGTGCCAGCAGCTCACTAGCCTGGGGCACAGATACGCAGTATTTT
TRBD2	TRBV19	medium-sized	TRBJ2-1	CASSISGGPYNEQFF	TGTGCCAGTAGTATAAGCGGGGGGCCCTACAATGAGCAGTTCTTC
TRBD2	TRBV6-5	medium-sized	TRBJ2-1	CASSTGGRNEQFF	TGTGCCAGCAGTACGGGGGGTAGGAATGAGCAGTTCTTC
TRBD1	TRBV6-2/TRBV6-3	medium-sized	TRBJ1-2	CASSYRRQGVDYGYTF	TGTGCCAGCAGTTACCGACGTCAGGGGGTTGACTATGGCTACACCTTC
-	TRBV6-1	many	TRBJ1-6	CAGGSYNSPLHF	TGTGCCGGGGGGTCCTATAATTCACCCCTCCACTTT
TRBD1	TRBV5-4	few	TRBJ2-5	CASSSPGQGYQETQYF	TGTGCCAGCAGCTCGCCGGGACAGGGGTACCAAGAGACCCAGTACTTC
-	TRBV7-3	-	TRBJ2-2	CASSSDGRGTGELFF	TGTGCCAGCAGCTCGGACGGGCGAGGCACCGGGGAGCTGTTTTTT
-	TRBV6-5	medium-sized	TRBJ2-3	CASSSGSPDTQYF	TGTGCCAGCAGTTCCGGGTCCCCCGATACGCAGTATTTT
-	TRBV7-9	many	TRBJ1-5	CASGMDSNQPQHF	TGTGCCAGCGGTATGGACAGCAATCAGCCCCAGCATTTT
-	TRBV9	large	TRBJ1-2	CASSARTGLDGYTF	TGTGCCAGCAGCGCCCGCACAGGGTTGGACGGCTACACCTTC
-	TRBV7-9	medium-sized	TRBJ2-1	CASSLRGRPYNEQFF	TGTGCCAGCAGCTTACGGGGGCGGCCCTACAATGAGCAGTTCTTC
TRBD1	TRBV6-5	medium-sized	TRBJ1-2	CASKRGQAYGYTF	TGTGCCAGCAAGAGGGGACAGGCCTATGGCTACACCTTC